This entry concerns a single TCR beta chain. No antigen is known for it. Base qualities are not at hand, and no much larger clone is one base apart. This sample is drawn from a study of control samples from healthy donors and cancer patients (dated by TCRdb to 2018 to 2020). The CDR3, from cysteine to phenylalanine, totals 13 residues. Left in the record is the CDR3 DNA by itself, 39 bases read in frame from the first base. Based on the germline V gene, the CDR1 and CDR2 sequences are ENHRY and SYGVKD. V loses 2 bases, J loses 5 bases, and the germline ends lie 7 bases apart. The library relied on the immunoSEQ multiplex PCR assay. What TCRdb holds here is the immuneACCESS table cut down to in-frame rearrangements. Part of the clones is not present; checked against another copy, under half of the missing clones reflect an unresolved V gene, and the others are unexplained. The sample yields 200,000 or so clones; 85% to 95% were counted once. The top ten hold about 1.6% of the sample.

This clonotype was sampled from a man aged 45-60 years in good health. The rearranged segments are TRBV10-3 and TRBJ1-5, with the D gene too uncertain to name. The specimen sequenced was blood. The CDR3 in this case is CAISEMADQPQHF. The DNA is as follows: TGTGCCATCAGTGAGATGGCGGATCAGCCCCAGCATTTT.